The clone carrying this T cell receptor beta chain showed up just a few times. As originally analysed: Amplification from reference gene primers served as the basis for estimated nucleated cell counts. Only in-frame clones appear in the TCRdb table, and some are missing; sequencing was by immunoSEQ multiplex PCR. That table is the source of V, J and clone size, and D and trimming were worked out from the DNA. The sample consists of about 230,000 clones, roughly 85% of them appearing once. The sample comes from a study of blood T cell repertoires in COVID-19. Background on the study: Samples of COVID-19 (acute and convalescent) were obtained from the United States, Italy and Spain. Sources were T cells, B-cell-depleted T cells, or PBMCs; the material itself was cDNA or gDNA.

Germline V lookup: CDR1 SGHKS, CDR2 YYEKEE (reference sequence). With V trimmed by 4 bases and J by 4 bases, 7 bases remained unmatched. This CDR3 is 14 amino acids long. Sequenced sample: peripheral blood. The receptor's source is a woman in her 70s with active or convalescent COVID-19. The chain carries TRBV5-5 and TRBJ1-2; 7 bases are a match to TRBD1. This CDR3 is CASSGTVNFYGYTF. The DNA of the CDR3 is TGTGCCAGCAGCGGGACAGTTAACTTCTATGGCTACACCTTC. The variable domain in full, with the rest retrieved from reference TRBV5-5 and TRBJ1-2, is DAGVTQSPTHLIKTRGQQVTLRCSPISGHKSVSWYQQVLGQGPQFIFQYYEKEERGRGNFPDRFSARQFPNYSSELNVNALLLGDSALYLCASSGTVNFYGYTFGSGTRLTVV.